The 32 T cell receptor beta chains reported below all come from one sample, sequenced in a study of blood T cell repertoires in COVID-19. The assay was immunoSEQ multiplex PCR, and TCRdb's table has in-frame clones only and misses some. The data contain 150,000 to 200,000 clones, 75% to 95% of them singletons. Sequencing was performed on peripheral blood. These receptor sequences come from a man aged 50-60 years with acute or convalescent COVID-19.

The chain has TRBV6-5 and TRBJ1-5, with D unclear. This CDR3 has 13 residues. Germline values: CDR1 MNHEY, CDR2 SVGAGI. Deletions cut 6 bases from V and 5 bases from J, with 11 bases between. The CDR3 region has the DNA TGTGCCAGCAGAGACGCCGGGGATCAGCCCCAGCATTTT. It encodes CASRDAGDQPQHF.

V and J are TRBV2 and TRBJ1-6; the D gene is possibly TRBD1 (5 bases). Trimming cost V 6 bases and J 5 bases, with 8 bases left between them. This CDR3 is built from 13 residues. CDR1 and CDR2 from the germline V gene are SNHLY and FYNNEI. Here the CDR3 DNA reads TGTGCCAGCAGCGTCAGGGATAATTCACCCCTCCACTTT. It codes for CASSVRDNSPLHF. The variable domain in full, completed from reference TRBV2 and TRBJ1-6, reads EPEVTQTPSHQVTQMGQEVILRCVPISNHLYFYWYRQILGQKVEFLVSFYNNEISEKSEIFDDQFSVERPDGSNFTLKIRSTKLEDSAMYFCASSVRDNSPLHFGNGTRLTVT.

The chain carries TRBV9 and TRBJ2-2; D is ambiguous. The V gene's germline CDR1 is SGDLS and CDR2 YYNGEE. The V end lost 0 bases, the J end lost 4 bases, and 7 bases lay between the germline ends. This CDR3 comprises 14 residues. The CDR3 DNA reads TGTGCCAGCAGCGTAGCGTCAGTCACCGGGGAGCTGTTTTTT. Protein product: CASSVASVTGELFF. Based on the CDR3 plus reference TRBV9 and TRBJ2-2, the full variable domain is DSGVTQTPKHLITATGQRVTLRCSPRSGDLSVYWYQQSLDQGLQFLIQYYNGEERAKGNILERFSAQQFPDLHSELNLSSLELGDSALYFCASSVASVTGELFFGEGSRLTVL.

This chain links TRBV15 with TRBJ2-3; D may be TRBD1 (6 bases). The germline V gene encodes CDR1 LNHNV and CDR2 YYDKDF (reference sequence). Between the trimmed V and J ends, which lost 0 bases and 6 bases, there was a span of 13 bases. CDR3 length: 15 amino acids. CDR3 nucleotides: TGTGCCACCAGCAGAGATCGAGGGGGAGCGGATACGCAGTATTTT. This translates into CATSRDRGGADTQYF.

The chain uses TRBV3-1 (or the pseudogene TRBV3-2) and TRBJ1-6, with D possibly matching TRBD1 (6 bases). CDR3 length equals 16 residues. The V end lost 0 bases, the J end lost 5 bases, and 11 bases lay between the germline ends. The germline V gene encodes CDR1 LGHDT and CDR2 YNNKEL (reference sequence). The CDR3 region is CASSQDAGADNSPLHF. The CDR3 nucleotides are TGTGCCAGCAGCCAAGATGCAGGGGCTGATAATTCACCCCTCCACTTT.

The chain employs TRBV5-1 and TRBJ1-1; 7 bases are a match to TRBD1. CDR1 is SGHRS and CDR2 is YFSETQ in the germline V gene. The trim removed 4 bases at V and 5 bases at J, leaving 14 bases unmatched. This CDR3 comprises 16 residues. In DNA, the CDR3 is TGCGCCAGCAGCCTAACAGAGCACCAGGGGGGAACTGAAGCTTTCTTT. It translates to CASSLTEHQGGTEAFF.

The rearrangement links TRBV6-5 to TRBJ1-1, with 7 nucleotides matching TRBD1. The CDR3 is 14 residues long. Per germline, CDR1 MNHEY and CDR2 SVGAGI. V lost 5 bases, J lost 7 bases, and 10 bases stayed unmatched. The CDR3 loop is CASSRDRDTGEAFF. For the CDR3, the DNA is TGTGCCAGCAGTCGAGACAGGGACACCGGTGAAGCTTTCTTT.

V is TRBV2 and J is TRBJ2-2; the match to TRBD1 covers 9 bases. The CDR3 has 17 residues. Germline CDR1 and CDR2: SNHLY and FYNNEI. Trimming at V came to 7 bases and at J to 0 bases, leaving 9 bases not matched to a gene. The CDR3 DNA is TGTGCCAGCACGGGGGACAGGGTTCGGGCGAACACCGGGGAGCTGTTTTTT. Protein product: CASTGDRVRANTGELFF. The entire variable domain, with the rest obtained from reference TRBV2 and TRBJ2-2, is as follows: EPEVTQTPSHQVTQMGQEVILRCVPISNHLYFYWYRQILGQKVEFLVSFYNNEISEKSEIFDDQFSVERPDGSNFTLKIRSTKLEDSAMYFCASTGDRVRANTGELFFGEGSRLTVL.

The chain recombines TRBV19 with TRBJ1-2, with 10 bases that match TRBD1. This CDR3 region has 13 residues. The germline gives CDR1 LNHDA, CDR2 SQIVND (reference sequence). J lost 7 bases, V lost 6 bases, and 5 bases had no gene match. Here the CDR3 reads CASSLRDRGGYTF. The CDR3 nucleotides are TGTGCCAGTAGCCTCCGGGACAGGGGTGGCTACACCTTC.

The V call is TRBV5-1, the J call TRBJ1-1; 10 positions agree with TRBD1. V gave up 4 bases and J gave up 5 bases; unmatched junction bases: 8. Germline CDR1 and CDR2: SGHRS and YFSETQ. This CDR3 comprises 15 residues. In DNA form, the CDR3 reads TGCGCCAGCAGCCTTCGACAGGGGGCCCGGACTGAAGCTTTCTTT. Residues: CASSLRQGARTEAFF. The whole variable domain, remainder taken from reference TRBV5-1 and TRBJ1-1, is KAGVTQTPRYLIKTRGQQVTLSCSPISGHRSVSWYQQTPGQGLQFLFEYFSETQRNKGNFPGRFSGRQFSNSRSEMNVSTLELGDSALYLCASSLRQGARTEAFFGQGTRLTVV.

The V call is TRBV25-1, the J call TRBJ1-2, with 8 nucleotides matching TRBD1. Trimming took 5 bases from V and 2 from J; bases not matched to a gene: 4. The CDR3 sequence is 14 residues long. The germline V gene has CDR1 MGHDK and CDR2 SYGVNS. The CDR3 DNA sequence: TGTGCCAGCAGTCGGACAGGGCCGAACTATGGCTACACCTTC. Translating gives CASSRTGPNYGYTF.

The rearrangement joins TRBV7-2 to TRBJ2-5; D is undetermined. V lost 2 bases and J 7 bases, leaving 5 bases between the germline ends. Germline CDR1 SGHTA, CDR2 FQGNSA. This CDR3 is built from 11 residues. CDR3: CASSLRGTQYF. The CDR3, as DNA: TGTGCCAGCAGCTTACGAGGGACCCAGTACTTC.

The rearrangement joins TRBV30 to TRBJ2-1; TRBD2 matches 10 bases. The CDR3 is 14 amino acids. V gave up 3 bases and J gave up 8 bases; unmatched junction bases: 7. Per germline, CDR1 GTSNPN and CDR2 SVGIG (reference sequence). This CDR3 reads CAWRSGRAMYEQFF. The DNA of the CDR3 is TGTGCCTGGAGAAGCGGGAGGGCCATGTATGAGCAGTTCTTC.

CDR3 protein: CASSPDSGGTDTQYF. The CDR3 DNA reads as TGCGCCAGCAGCCCCGACAGTGGTGGCACAGATACGCAGTATTTT. The chain is built from TRBV5-1 and TRBJ2-3, with a possible D match to TRBD1 (5 bases). Per the germline V gene, CDR1 is SGHRS and CDR2 is YFSETQ. V was trimmed by 4 bases and J by 1 base, leaving 13 bases between them. This CDR3 is built from 15 residues.

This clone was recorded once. CDR3 DNA: TGTGCCAGCAACTCGGGGGACCCCGCGGGAGATACGCAGTATTTT. Amino acid sequence: CASNSGDPAGDTQYF. V usage is TRBV7-3 and J usage is TRBJ2-3; D might be TRBD2 (6 bases). The CDR3 sequence is 15 residues long. Trimming removed 7 bases from V and 5 bases from J, with 19 bases in between. Germline loops: CDR1 SGHTA, CDR2 FQGTGA.

DNA of the CDR3: TGCAGCGTTGAAGGCGGCGGGGATAGAGCAGATACGCAGTATTTT. This gives the protein CSVEGGGDRADTQYF. The V call is TRBV29-1, the J call TRBJ2-3, with D possibly matching TRBD2 (6 bases). This CDR3 is built from 15 residues. Trimming pared 1 base from V and 4 bases from J, leaving 15 bases between. Germline assignment: CDR1 SQVTM and CDR2 ANQGSEA.

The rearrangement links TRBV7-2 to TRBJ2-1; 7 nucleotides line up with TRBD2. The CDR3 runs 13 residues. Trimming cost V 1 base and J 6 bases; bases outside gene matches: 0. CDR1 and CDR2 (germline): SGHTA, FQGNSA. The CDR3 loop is CASSLGTSNEQFF. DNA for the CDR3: TGTGCCAGCAGCTTAGGGACTAGCAATGAGCAGTTCTTC. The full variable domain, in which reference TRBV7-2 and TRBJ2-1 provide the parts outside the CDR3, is GAGVSQSPSNKVTEKGKDVELRCDPISGHTALYWYRQSLGQGLEFLIYFQGNSAPDKSGLPSDRFSAERTGGSVSTLTIQRTQQEDSAVYLCASSLGTSNEQFFGPGTRLTVL.

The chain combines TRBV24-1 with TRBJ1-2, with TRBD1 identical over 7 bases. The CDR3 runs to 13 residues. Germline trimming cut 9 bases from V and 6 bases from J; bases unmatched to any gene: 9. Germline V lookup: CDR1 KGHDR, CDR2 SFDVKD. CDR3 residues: CATQQEGANGYTF. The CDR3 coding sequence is TGTGCCACCCAACAGGAGGGGGCAAATGGCTACACCTTC.

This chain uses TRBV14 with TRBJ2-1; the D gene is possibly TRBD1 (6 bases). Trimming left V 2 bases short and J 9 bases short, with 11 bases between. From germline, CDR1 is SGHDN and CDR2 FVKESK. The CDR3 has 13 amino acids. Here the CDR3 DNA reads TGTGCCAGCAGCCAACAGGGGCTCGGTGAGCAGTTCTTC. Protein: CASSQQGLGEQFF.

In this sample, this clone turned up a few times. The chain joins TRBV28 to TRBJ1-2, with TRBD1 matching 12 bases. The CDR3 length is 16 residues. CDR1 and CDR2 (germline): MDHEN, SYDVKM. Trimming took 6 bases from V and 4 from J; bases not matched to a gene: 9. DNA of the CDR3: TGTGCCAGCAGGAGCCCCGGGACAGGGGGCGGCTATGGCTACACCTTC. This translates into CASRSPGTGGGYGYTF.

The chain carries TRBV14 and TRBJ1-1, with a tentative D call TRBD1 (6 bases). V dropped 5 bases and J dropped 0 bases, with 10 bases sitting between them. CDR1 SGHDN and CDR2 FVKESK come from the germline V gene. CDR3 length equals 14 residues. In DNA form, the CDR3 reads TGTGCCAGCAGCGTAGGGGGGGTGAACACTGAAGCTTTCTTT. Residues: CASSVGGVNTEAFF.

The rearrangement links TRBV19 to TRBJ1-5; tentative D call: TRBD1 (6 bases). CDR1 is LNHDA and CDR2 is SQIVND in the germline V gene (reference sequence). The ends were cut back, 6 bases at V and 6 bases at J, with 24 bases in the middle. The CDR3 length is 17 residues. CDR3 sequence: CASRPLRGGLFSQPQHF. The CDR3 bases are TGTGCCAGTAGGCCACTCCGAGGGGGATTGTTCTCTCAGCCCCAGCATTTT.

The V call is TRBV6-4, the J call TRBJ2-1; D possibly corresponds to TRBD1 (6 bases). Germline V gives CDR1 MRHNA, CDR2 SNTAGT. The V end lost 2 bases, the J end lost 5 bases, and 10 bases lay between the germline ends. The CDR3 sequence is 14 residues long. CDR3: CASSDPGTNNEQFF. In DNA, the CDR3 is TGTGCCAGCAGTGACCCAGGGACAAACAATGAGCAGTTCTTC.

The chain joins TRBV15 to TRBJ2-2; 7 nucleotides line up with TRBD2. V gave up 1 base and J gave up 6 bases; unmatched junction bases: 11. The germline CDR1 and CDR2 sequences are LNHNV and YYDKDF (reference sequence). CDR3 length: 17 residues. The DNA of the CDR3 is TGTGCCACCAGCAGAGCTCGGGAGGCAGGGTGGTCCGGGGAGCTGTTTTTT. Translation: CATSRAREAGWSGELFF.

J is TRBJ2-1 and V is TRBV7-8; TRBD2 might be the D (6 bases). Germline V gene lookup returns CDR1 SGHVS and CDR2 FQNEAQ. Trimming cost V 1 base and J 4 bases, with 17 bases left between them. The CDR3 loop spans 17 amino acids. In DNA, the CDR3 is TGTGCCAGCAGCTTAGGGGGGACTCTTGCAACTTACAATGAGCAGTTCTTC. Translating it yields CASSLGGTLATYNEQFF.

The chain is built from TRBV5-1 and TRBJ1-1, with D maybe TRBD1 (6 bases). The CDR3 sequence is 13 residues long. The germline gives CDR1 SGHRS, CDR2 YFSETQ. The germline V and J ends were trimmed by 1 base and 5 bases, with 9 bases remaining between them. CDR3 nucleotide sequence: TGCGCCAGCAGCTTGAAGGGGGGGACTGAAGCTTTCTTT. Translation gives CASSLKGGTEAFF.

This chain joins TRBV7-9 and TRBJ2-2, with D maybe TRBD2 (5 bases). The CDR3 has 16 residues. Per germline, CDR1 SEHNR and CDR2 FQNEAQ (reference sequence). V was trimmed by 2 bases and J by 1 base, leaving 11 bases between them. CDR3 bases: TGTGCCAGCAGCTTAATCCAGCGGCGGAACACCGGGGAGCTGTTTTTT. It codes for CASSLIQRRNTGELFF.

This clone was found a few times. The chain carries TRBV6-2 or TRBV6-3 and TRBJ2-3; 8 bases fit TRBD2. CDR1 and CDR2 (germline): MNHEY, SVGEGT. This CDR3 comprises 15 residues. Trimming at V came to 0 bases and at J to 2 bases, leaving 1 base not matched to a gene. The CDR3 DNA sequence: TGTGCCAGCAGTTACTCCGGGGGGGCCACAGATACGCAGTATTTT. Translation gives CASSYSGGATDTQYF.

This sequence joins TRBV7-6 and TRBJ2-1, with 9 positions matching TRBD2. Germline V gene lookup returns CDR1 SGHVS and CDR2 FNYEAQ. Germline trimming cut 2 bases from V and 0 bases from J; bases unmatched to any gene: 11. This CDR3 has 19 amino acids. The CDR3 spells CASSLFAGGTRSSYNEQFF. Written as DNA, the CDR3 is TGTGCCAGCAGCTTATTTGCGGGAGGGACTCGATCCTCCTACAATGAGCAGTTCTTC.

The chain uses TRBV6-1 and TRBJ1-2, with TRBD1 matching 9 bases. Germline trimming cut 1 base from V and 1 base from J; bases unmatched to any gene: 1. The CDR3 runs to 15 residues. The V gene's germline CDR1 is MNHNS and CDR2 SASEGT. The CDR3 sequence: CASSEGDRVNYGYTF. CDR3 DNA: TGTGCCAGCAGTGAAGGGGACAGGGTTAACTATGGCTACACCTTC.

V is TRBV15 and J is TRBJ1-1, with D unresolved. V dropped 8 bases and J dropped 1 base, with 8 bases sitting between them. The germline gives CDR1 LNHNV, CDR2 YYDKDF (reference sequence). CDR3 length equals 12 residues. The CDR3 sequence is CATGGANTEAFF. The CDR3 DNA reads TGTGCCACCGGAGGAGCGAACACTGAAGCTTTCTTT.

CDR3 bases: TGTGCCAGCAGCTTCGCCGTGAGTGAAAAACTGTTTTTT. Translated, it gives CASSFAVSEKLFF. The genes are TRBV7-9 and TRBJ1-4; D call uncertain. This CDR3 spans 13 amino acids. Trimming shortened V by 3 bases and J by 7 bases, and 9 bases separated the two germline ends. Germline CDR1 is SEHNR and CDR2 is FQNEAQ (reference sequence). The entire variable domain, with the rest obtained from reference TRBV7-9 and TRBJ1-4, is as follows: DTGVSQNPRHKITKRGQNVTFRCDPISEHNRLYWYRQTLGQGPEFLTYFQNEAQLEKSRLLSDRFSAERPKGSFSTLEIQRTEQGDSAMYLCASSFAVSEKLFFGSGTQLSVL.